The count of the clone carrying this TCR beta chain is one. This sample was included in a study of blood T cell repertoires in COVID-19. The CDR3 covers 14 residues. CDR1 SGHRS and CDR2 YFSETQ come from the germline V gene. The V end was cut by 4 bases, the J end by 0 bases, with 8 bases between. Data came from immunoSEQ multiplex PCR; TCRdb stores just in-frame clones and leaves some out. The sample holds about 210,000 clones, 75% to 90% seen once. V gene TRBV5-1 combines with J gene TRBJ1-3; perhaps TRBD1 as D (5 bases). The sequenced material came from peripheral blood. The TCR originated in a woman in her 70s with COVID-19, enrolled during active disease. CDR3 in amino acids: CASSGGSSGNTIYF. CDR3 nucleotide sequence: TGCGCCAGCAGCGGGGGGAGCTCTGGAAACACCATATATTTT.